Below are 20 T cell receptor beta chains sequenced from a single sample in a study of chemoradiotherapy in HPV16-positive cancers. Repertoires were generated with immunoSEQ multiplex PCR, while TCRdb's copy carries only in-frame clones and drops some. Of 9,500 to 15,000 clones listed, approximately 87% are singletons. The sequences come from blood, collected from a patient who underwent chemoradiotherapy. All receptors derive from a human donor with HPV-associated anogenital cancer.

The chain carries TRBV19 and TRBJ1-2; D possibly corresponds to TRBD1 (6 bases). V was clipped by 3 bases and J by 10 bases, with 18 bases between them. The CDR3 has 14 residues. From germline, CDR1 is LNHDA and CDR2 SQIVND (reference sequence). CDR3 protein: CASSIGGGLHAYTF. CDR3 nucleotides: TGTGCCAGTAGTATCGGAGGGGGTCTTCATGCCTACACCTTC.

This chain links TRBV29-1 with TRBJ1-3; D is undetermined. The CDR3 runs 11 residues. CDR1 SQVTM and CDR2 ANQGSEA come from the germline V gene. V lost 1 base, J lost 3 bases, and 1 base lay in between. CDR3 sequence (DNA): TGCAGCGTTGAAGGTGGAAACACCATATATTTT. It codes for CSVEGGNTIYF.

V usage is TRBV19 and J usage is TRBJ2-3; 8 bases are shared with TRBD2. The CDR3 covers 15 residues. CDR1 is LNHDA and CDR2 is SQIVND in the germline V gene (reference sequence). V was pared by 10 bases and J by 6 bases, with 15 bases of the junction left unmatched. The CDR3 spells CATGSRAGAGDTQYF. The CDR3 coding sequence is TGTGCCACAGGATCTCGAGCGGGGGCAGGGGATACGCAGTATTTT.

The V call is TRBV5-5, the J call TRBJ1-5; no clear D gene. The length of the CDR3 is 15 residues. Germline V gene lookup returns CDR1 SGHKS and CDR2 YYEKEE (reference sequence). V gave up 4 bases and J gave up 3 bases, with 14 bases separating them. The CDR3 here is CASSPDGIFNQPQHF. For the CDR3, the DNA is TGTGCCAGCAGCCCAGATGGAATTTTCAATCAGCCCCAGCATTTT.

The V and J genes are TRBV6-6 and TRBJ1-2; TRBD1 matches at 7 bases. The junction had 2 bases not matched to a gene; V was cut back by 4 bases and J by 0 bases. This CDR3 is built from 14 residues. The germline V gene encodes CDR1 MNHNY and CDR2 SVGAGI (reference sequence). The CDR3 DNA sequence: TGTGCCAGCAGTTCCGGGACAGCTAACTATGGCTACACCTTC. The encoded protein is CASSSGTANYGYTF.

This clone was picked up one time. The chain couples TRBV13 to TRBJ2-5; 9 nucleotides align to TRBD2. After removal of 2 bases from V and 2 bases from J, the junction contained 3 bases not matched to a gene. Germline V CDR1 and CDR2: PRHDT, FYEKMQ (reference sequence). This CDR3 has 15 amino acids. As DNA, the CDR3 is TGTGCCAGCAGCTTAAGAGCGGGGGGTCAAGAGACCCAGTACTTC. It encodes CASSLRAGGQETQYF. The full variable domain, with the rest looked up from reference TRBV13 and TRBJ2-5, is AAGVIQSPRHLIKEKRETATLKCYPIPRHDTVYWYQQGPGQDPQFLISFYEKMQSDKGSIPDRFSAQQFSDYHSELNMSSLELGDSALYFCASSLRAGGQETQYFGPGTRLLVL.

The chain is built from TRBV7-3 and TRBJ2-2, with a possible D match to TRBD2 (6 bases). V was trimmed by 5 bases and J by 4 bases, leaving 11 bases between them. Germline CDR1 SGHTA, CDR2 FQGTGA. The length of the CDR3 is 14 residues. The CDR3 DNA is TGTGCCAGCAGCCCCCGGACTACCACCGGGGAGCTGTTTTTT. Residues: CASSPRTTTGELFF.

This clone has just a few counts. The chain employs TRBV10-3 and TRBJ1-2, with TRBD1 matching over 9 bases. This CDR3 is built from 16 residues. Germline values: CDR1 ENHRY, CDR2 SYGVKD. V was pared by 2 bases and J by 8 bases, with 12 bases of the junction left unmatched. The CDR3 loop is CAISERGQGASQGYTF. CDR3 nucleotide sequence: TGTGCCATCAGTGAGAGGGGACAGGGCGCATCACAGGGCTACACCTTC.

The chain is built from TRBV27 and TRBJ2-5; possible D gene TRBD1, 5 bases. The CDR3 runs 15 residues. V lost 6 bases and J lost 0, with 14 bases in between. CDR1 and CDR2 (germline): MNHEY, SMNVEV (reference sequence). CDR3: CASRYHGADQETQYF. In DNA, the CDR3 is TGTGCCAGCAGATATCATGGGGCGGACCAAGAGACCCAGTACTTC.

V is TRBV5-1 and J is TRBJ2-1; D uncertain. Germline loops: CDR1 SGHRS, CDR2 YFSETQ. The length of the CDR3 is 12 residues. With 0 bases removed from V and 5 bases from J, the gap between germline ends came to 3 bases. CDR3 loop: CASSLGHNEQFF. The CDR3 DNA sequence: TGCGCCAGCAGCTTGGGTCACAATGAGCAGTTCTTC.

The CDR3 region is CASKGGQENSPLHF. CDR3 in DNA: TGTGCCAGCAAGGGGGGACAGGAGAATTCACCCCTCCACTTT. The chain is built from TRBV6-5 and TRBJ1-6, with TRBD1 matching over 8 bases. V was clipped by 7 bases and J by 7 bases; unmatched bases: 6. The CDR3 contains 14 residues. Germline CDR1 is MNHEY and CDR2 is SVGAGI.

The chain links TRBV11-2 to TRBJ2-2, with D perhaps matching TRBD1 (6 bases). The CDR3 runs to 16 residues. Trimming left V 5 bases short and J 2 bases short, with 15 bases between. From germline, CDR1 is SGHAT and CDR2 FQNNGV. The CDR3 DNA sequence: TGTGCCAGCAGCAGAACTACAGGGTTTAACACCGGGGAGCTGTTTTTT. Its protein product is CASSRTTGFNTGELFF.

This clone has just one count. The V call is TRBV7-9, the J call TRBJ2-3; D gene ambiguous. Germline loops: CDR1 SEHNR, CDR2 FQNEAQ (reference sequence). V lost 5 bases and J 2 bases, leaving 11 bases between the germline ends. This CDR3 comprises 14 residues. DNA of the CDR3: TGTGCCAGCAGCCCAAAGTCGTACACAGATACGCAGTATTTT. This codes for CASSPKSYTDTQYF.

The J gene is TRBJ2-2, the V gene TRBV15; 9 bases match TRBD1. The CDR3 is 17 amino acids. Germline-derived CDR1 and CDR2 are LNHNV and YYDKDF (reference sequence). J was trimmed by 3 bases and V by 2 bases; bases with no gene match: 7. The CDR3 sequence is CATSRQGTGTDTGELFF. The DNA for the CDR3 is TGTGCCACCAGCAGACAGGGGACAGGGACGGACACCGGGGAGCTGTTTTTT.

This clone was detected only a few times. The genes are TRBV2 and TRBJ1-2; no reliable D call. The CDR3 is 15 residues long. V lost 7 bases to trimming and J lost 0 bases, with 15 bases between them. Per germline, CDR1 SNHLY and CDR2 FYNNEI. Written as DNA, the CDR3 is TGTGCCAGCACCCTCATCCAGAAGACTAACTATGGCTACACCTTC. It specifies CASTLIQKTNYGYTF.

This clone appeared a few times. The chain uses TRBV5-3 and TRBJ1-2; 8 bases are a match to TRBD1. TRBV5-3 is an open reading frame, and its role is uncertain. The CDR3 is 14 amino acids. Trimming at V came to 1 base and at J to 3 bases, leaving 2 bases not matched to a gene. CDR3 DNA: TGTGCCAGAAGCTTGACAGGGGGGGACTATGGCTACACCTTC. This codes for CARSLTGGDYGYTF.

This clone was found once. The CDR3 DNA follows: TGTGCCAGCAGCCAAGATCTTTTTCGGCGGGGGAGCTCCTACAATGAGCAGTTCTTC. Translated, it gives CASSQDLFRRGSSYNEQFF. The chain carries TRBV4-2 and TRBJ2-1; TRBD2 matches at 7 bases. This CDR3 contains 19 residues. With V trimmed by 0 bases and J by 0 bases, 11 bases remained unmatched. In germline, CDR1 is LGHNA, CDR2 YNFKEQ.

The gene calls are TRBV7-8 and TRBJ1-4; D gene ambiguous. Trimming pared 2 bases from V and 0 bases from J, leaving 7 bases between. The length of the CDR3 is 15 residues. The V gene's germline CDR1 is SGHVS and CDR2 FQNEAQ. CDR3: CASSLLGTTNEKLFF. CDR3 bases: TGTGCCAGCAGCTTATTGGGTACAACTAATGAAAAACTGTTTTTT.

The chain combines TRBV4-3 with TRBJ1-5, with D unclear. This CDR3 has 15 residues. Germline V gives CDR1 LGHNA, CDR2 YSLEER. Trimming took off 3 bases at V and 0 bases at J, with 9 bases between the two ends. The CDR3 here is CASSQYLYSNQPQHF. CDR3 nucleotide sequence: TGCGCCAGCAGCCAGTACCTATATAGCAATCAGCCCCAGCATTTT.

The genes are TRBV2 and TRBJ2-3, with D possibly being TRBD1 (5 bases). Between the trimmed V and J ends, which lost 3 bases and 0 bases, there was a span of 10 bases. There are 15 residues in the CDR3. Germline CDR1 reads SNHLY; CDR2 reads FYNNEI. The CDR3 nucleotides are TGTGCCAGCAGTGACAGGGTTGGGAGCACAGATACGCAGTATTTT. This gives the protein CASSDRVGSTDTQYF.